The next 6 T cell receptor beta chains were all read from a single sample in a study of blood T cell repertoires in COVID-19. The method was immunoSEQ multiplex PCR; TCRdb's version includes in-frame clones alone and lacks a portion of them. The repertoire has around 100,000 clones, 89% of them found once; the top ten carry under 20%. The source material was peripheral blood. These receptors all stem from a woman of 80 years or more in a cohort sampled during active COVID-19.

The chain couples TRBV5-5 to TRBJ1-6; no clear D. This CDR3 has 12 amino acids. V lost 0 bases and J lost 10, with 5 bases in between. Looked up from germline, CDR1 is SGHKS and CDR2 is YYEKEE (reference sequence). CDR3 sequence (DNA): TGTGCCAGCAGCTTGGTGGGCTCACCCCTCCACTTT. Residues: CASSLVGSPLHF.

The CDR3 DNA reads as TGTGCCAGCAGTGAAGGGCAGGGGGCGGAGACCCAGTACTTC. The encoded protein is CASSEGQGAETQYF. The V call is TRBV2, the J call TRBJ2-5; TRBD1 aligns across 8 bases. The CDR3 loop spans 14 amino acids. V dropped 1 base and J dropped 5; count of bases not matched to a gene: 3. CDR1 and CDR2 from the germline V gene are SNHLY and FYNNEI.

The rearrangement uses TRBV5-6 and TRBJ1-3; no firm D call. The CDR3 covers 14 residues. The V and J ends lost 4 bases and 1 base respectively, with 9 bases between them. Germline CDR1 SGHDT, CDR2 YYEEEE. CDR3 in amino acids: CASSDRFSGNTIYF. CDR3 DNA sequence: TGTGCCAGCAGCGATCGGTTTTCTGGAAACACCATATATTTT.

This clone was counted between two and nine times. This chain connects TRBV11-3 to TRBJ1-6, with TRBD1 as a possible D gene (5 bases). This CDR3 contains 12 residues. V dropped 11 bases and J dropped 7 bases, with 12 bases sitting between them. Germline V gene data show CDR1 as SGHNT and CDR2 as YENEEA. Here the CDR3 reads CADGGGNSPLHF. DNA of the CDR3: TGTGCCGATGGGGGAGGGAATTCACCCCTCCACTTT.

This clone was observed once. V gene TRBV19 combines with J gene TRBJ2-1; 9 bases are shared with TRBD1. V was clipped by 4 bases and J by 7 bases; unmatched bases: 8. There are 15 residues in the CDR3. Germline CDR1 LNHDA, CDR2 SQIVND (reference sequence). CDR3 protein: CASSTPGTGWNEQFF. The CDR3 DNA reads TGTGCCAGTAGTACTCCCGGGACAGGGTGGAATGAGCAGTTCTTC.

The CDR3 here is CASSLFMDRRRGNSPLHF. CDR3 DNA sequence: TGTGCCAGCAGCTTATTCATGGACCGACGTCGGGGAAATTCACCCCTCCACTTT. The chain combines TRBV7-9 with TRBJ1-6; no clear D gene. The CDR3 loop spans 18 amino acids. Germline CDR1 SEHNR, CDR2 FQNEAQ (reference sequence). The ends were cut back, 2 bases at V and 7 bases at J, with 21 bases in the middle.